This T cell receptor beta chain was obtained from a study of cytomegalovirus exposure and HLA in healthy donors. The PCR employed 60 Vbeta primers together with 13 Jbeta primers. Sequencing used immunoSEQ multiplex PCR; TCRdb keeps in-frame clones, though not all of them. The sample lists roughly 87,000 clones, roughly 83% occurring once. The sample holds one count of this clone. What it binds is unknown. Study observations and caveats: Specificity of a few CMV-associated chains for CMV antigens was verified in vitro. In a later analysis, the majority of CMV-associated beta chains seemingly showed HLA restriction.

Germline trimming cut 2 bases from V and 9 bases from J; bases unmatched to any gene: 7. This CDR3 contains 15 residues. In germline, CDR1 is SEHNR, CDR2 FQNEAQ (reference sequence). Regarding donors, all were healthy bone marrow donors. Sequencing was done on a sample of PBMCs. The sequence was collected from a woman between 40 and 55 years old in good health and CMV-seropositive. The chain carries TRBV7-9 and TRBJ2-1; TRBD2 matches 10 bases. The CDR3 coding sequence is TGTGCCAGCAGCTTAACTAGCGGGACCTGGGGTGAGCAGTTCTTC. Encoded protein: CASSLTSGTWGEQFF.